Listed below are T cell receptor beta chains from one sample, sequenced in a study of a mutant IDH1 vaccine in newly diagnosed glioma. Sequenced by immunoSEQ multiplex PCR; TCRdb stores in-frame clones only, minus some. Altogether some 100,000 clones are present, about four fifths being singletons, with the ten largest covering around 7.4%. The sequenced sample was PBMCs, obtained from a glioma patient treated with radiotherapy, temozolomide or both. Source of these receptors: a woman in her fifties or sixties with glioma. Each CDR3 is given with its conserved first and last residue. A D gene is named only where the DNA matches it firmly. A clone size is listed for some rows: how often the clone was seen (once, few, many), or a class if it is expanded.

few | TRBJ1-1 | TRBV30 | TRBD1 | CAWSPGTGKVNTEAFF | TGTGCCTGGAGTCCAGGGACAGGAAAGGTGAACACTGAAGCTTTCTTT
. | TRBJ1-5 | TRBV6-1 | . | CASRSLGRANQPQHF | TGTGCCAGCCGTTCTCTGGGGAGGGCGAATCAGCCCCAGCATTTT
. | TRBJ2-6 | TRBV5-6 | . | CASSAGGDYGANVLTF | TGTGCCAGCAGCGCCGGCGGGGATTATGGGGCCAACGTCCTGACTTTC
. | TRBJ1-5 | TRBV18 | . | CASSPGGGSNQPQHF | TGTGCCAGCTCACCTGGCGGGGGGTCCAATCAGCCCCAGCATTTT
. | TRBJ2-3 | TRBV14 | TRBD2 | CASSPTSGGLTDTQYF | TGTGCCAGCAGCCCAACCTCGGGGGGGCTCACAGATACGCAGTATTTT
. | TRBJ2-7 | TRBV4-3 | TRBD1 | CASSIGTGLYEQYF | TGCGCCAGCAGTATCGGGACAGGGCTCTACGAGCAGTACTTC
few | TRBJ2-7 | TRBV5-1 | . | CASSPGGLYEQYF | TGCGCCAGCAGCCCGGGGGGCCTCTACGAGCAGTACTTC
. | TRBJ1-5 | TRBV5-5 | . | CASSLEAGQPQHF | TGTGCCAGCAGCTTGGAGGCGGGTCAGCCCCAGCATTTT
. | TRBJ1-1 | TRBV28 | . | CASTGSFGGTEAFF | TGTGCCAGCACAGGGAGCTTTGGTGGAACTGAAGCTTTCTTT
. | TRBJ2-1 | TRBV9 | . | CASSVGGGGQNEQFF | TGTGCCAGCAGCGTAGGAGGGGGGGGCCAGAATGAGCAGTTCTTC
. | TRBJ1-1 | TRBV19 | . | CASSVLDSNTEAFF | TGTGCCAGTAGTGTATTGGACAGTAACACTGAAGCTTTCTTT
few | TRBJ1-6 | TRBV19 | . | CASRTVGWNSPLHF | TGTGCCAGTAGGACAGTTGGTTGGAATTCACCCCTCCACTTT
. | TRBJ1-2 | TRBV6-6 | . | CASSYHRSYGYTF | TGTGCCAGCAGTTACCACCGATCCTATGGCTACACCTTC
. | TRBJ1-3 | TRBV6-5 | . | CASSRGYSGNTIYF | TGTGCCAGCAGCAGGGGTTACTCTGGAAACACCATATATTTT
. | TRBJ2-5 | TRBV13 | . | CASSFRPKVGALQETQYF | TGTGCCAGCAGCTTCCGACCGAAGGTGGGGGCTCTACAGGAGACCCAGTACTTC
. | TRBJ1-1 | TRBV5-6 | . | CASSPSPDTEAFF | TGTGCCAGCAGCCCGTCTCCGGACACTGAAGCTTTCTTT
once | TRBJ1-6 | TRBV12-5 | . | CASGLGSYNSPLHF | TGTGCTAGTGGTTTAGGCTCCTATAATTCACCCCTCCACTTT
. | TRBJ1-4 | TRBV2 | . | CASRSTATNEKLFF | TGTGCCAGCAGATCGACAGCAACTAATGAAAAACTGTTTTTT